Listed here are 31 T cell receptor delta chains from one sample, sequenced in a study of delta chains in infants with herpesvirus infections. TCR cDNA was made from PBMC RNA with gamma- and delta-chain-specific primers. TCRdb reapplied CATT to the RT-PCR reads. The table lists about 1,500 delta-chain clones, 35% of them singletons. The input for sequencing was peripheral blood, taken at time point 1 of longitudinal follow-up. Source of these receptors: a human donor who was a Ugandan infant, either HIV-exposed or HIV-unexposed (not recorded which).

V gene TRDV1 combines with J gene TRDJ1, with 10 bases aligning to TRDD3. Trimming at V came to 2 bases and at J to 3 bases, leaving 21 bases not matched to a gene. Germline assignment: CDR1 TSWWSYY and CDR2 QGS. The CDR3 loop spans 21 amino acids. The CDR3, as DNA: TGTGCTCTTGGGGAAGTAGGGTGGGTACTGGGGGATCGGGCTAGTTCCGATAAACTCATCTTT. Amino acid sequence: CALGEVGWVLGDRASSDKLIF.

V gene TRDV1 combines with J gene TRDJ1, with TRDD3 identical over 13 bases. There are 19 residues in the CDR3. CDR1 and CDR2 from the germline V gene are TSWWSYY and QGS. Unmatched junction bases numbered 16, after V lost 4 bases and J lost 5 bases. The CDR3 DNA sequence: TGTGCTCTTGGGGCCACTTCCAACCCCGTACTGGGGGATACGGATAAACTCATCTTT. As protein: CALGATSNPVLGDTDKLIF.

This clone counts as large. The chain has TRDV2 and TRDJ2; D not resolved. Germline CDR1 and CDR2: GEAIGNYY and EKD. The V and J ends lost 0 bases and 0 bases respectively, with 4 bases between them. This CDR3 has 14 amino acids. Here the CDR3 reads CACDTGTLTAQLFF. CDR3 DNA: TGTGCCTGTGACACCGGGACTTTGACAGCACAACTCTTCTTT.

This chain links TRDV1 with TRDJ1; the match to TRDD3 covers 9 bases. Losses at the gene ends were 3 bases for V and 0 bases for J; bases not matched to a gene: 20. CDR1 is TSWWSYY, CDR2 QGS, per germline. The CDR3 consists of 21 residues. In nucleotides, the CDR3 is TGTGCTCTTGGGGACGACGCCATGTCCCAACCTGGGGGATTTTACACCGATAAACTCATCTTT. Residues: CALGDDAMSQPGGFYTDKLIF.

V usage is TRDV1 and J usage is TRDJ1; tentative D call: TRDD3 (10 bases). CDR3 length equals 21 residues. V was clipped by 3 bases and J by 7 bases, with 36 bases between them. Germline CDR1 TSWWSYY, CDR2 QGS. The CDR3 here is CALGDRPLPTPYWGIGGKLIF. CDR3 coding DNA: TGTGCTCTTGGGGACCGCCCCCTTCCTACTCCGTACTGGGGGATCGGCGGTAAACTCATCTTT.

Details on this clone: This may arise from a read error, as a much more abundant clone is one base away. In DNA form, the CDR3 reads TGTGCTCTTGGGGAATCCGTCGAGGGACTGGGGGATGAGGGACTCATCTTT. As protein: CALGESVEGLGDEGLIF. The genes are TRDV1 and TRDJ1; TRDD3 aligns across 10 bases. Germline V CDR1 and CDR2: TSWWSYY, QGS. The CDR3 loop spans 17 amino acids. Trimming removed 2 bases from V and 10 bases from J; junction bases left unmatched: 16.

This clone is labeled as large. The chain recombines TRDV1 with TRDJ1; 9 nucleotides agree with TRDD3. Germline lookup yields CDR1 TSWWSYY and CDR2 QGS. The CDR3 totals 20 residues. After removal of 2 bases from V and 0 bases from J, the junction contained 16 bases not matched to a gene. The CDR3 spells CALGECVGFYWGTYTDKLIF. In DNA form, the CDR3 reads TGTGCTCTTGGGGAATGTGTGGGTTTCTACTGGGGGACGTACACCGATAAACTCATCTTT.

This chain uses TRDV1 with TRDJ1; 7 bases agree with TRDD2. J gave up 1 base and V 1 base, and 18 bases lay outside the gene matches. Germline V CDR1 and CDR2: TSWWSYY, QGS. The CDR3 is 20 residues long. In nucleotides, the CDR3 is TGTGCTCTTGGGGAACAATCCCTATTCCTACGTCCGACTGGCACCGATAAACTCATCTTT. Translation gives CALGEQSLFLRPTGTDKLIF.

CDR3 bases: TGTGCTCTTGGGGAATCTCCCCTTCCAGGGCTCCCCTTCACCGATAAACTCATCTTT. As protein: CALGESPLPGLPFTDKLIF. J is TRDJ1 and V is TRDV1, with D perhaps matching TRDD2 (6 bases). The CDR3 has 19 amino acids. V was shortened by 2 bases and J by 1 base, with 23 bases between the two germline ends. Germline assignment: CDR1 TSWWSYY and CDR2 QGS.

This clone was seen a handful of times. This chain uses TRDV1 with TRDJ1, with 7 nucleotides matching TRDD3. V was clipped by 5 bases and J by 5 bases; unmatched bases: 20. The CDR3 sequence is 18 residues long. Germline V lookup: CDR1 TSWWSYY, CDR2 QGS. The CDR3 sequence is CALGSKAFFILGIDKLIF. Here the CDR3 DNA reads TGTGCTCTTGGGTCCAAGGCCTTCTTTATACTGGGGATTGATAAACTCATCTTT.

This chain uses TRDV1 with TRDJ1; 8 bases match TRDD3. With V trimmed by 1 base and J by 12 bases, 22 bases remained unmatched. This CDR3 comprises 18 residues. CDR1 and CDR2 (germline): TSWWSYY, QGS. Written as DNA, the CDR3 is TGTGCTCTTGGGGAACCTGAGGGTCCCTACTGGGGGTGTAAAGAGATCATCTTT. Translated, it gives CALGEPEGPYWGCKEIIF.

This chain uses TRDV2 with TRDJ1, with D uncertain. Germline CDR1 GEAIGNYY, CDR2 EKD. CDR3 length: 14 residues. Trimming took 1 base from V and 0 from J, leaving 8 bases between them. CDR3 nucleotide sequence: TGTGCCTGTGACACTCTCGCTAACACCGATAAACTCATCTTT. It codes for CACDTLANTDKLIF.

Concerning this clone itself: Other DNA sequences in this specimen translate into the identical CDR3. The J gene is TRDJ1, the V gene TRDV1; D tentatively reads TRDD2 or TRDD3 (5 bases each). The CDR3 is 17 residues long. V lost 5 bases and J lost 10, with 29 bases in between. Germline assignment: CDR1 TSWWSYY and CDR2 QGS. In DNA form, the CDR3 reads TGTGCTCTTGGGCCCCGGAGCCCCTACAGGGCCGGGGGCTTACTCATCTTT. Residues: CALGPRSPYRAGGLLIF.

This clone is termed large (0.1 to 1%). The chain couples TRDV1 to TRDJ1; 8 bases match TRDD3. Germline CDR1 is TSWWSYY and CDR2 is QGS. The V segment lost 2 bases and the J segment 0 bases; nucleotides outside the gene matches: 11. The CDR3 contains 18 residues. Here the CDR3 reads CALGEIPTLGDHTDKLIF. The CDR3 region has the DNA TGTGCTCTTGGGGAAATACCCACCCTGGGGGACCACACCGATAAACTCATCTTT.

The V gene is TRDV2, the J gene TRDJ2, with D perhaps matching TRDD3 (6 bases). The germline gives CDR1 GEAIGNYY, CDR2 EKD. V lost 0 bases and J 3 bases, leaving 7 bases between the germline ends. This CDR3 has 14 residues. CDR3 protein: CACDTMGVTAQLFF. CDR3 coding DNA: TGTGCCTGTGACACCATGGGGGTGACAGCACAACTCTTCTTT.

V gene TRDV1 combines with J gene TRDJ1, with 8 bases matching TRDD3. CDR1 is TSWWSYY and CDR2 is QGS in the germline V gene. This CDR3 has 20 residues. J gave up 7 bases and V 2 bases, and 24 bases lay outside the gene matches. CDR3 nucleotide sequence: TGTGCTCTTGGGGAATTCTCCGGCCCAACCAGTACTGGGGGCATCGGTAAACTCATCTTT. Translation: CALGEFSGPTSTGGIGKLIF.

This clone was observed a few times. The CDR3 here is CALGSSRGIRVPGKLIF. The CDR3 DNA follows: TGTGCTCTTGGAAGCTCCCGGGGGATACGCGTACCTGGTAAACTCATCTTT. The V gene is TRDV1, the J gene TRDJ1, with 10 nucleotides matching TRDD3. The trim removed 6 bases at V and 7 bases at J, leaving 17 bases unmatched. The CDR3 covers 17 residues. Germline assignment: CDR1 TSWWSYY and CDR2 QGS.

This sequence joins TRDV1 and TRDJ1; 8 nucleotides match TRDD3. The germline gives CDR1 TSWWSYY, CDR2 QGS. Trimming removed 1 base from V and 3 bases from J; junction bases left unmatched: 25. The CDR3 totals 22 residues. The CDR3 reads CALGEPTSLTGDKWGLADKLIF. In DNA, the CDR3 is TGTGCTCTTGGGGAACCGACTTCCCTAACGGGGGATAAGTGGGGATTGGCCGATAAACTCATCTTT.

This clone appeared a few times. V gene TRDV1 combines with J gene TRDJ2; 11 bases fit TRDD3. With 1 base clipped from V and 1 base from J, the junction kept 32 bases outside the gene matches. The germline gives CDR1 TSWWSYY, CDR2 QGS. The CDR3 runs 27 residues. This CDR3 reads CALGEPPTSQPQGPGWGIRDLTAQLFF. CDR3 coding DNA: TGTGCTCTTGGGGAACCTCCAACTTCCCAACCTCAGGGACCCGGGTGGGGGATACGCGATTTGACAGCACAACTCTTCTTT.

This clone is large. The chain carries TRAV38-2/DV8 and TRDJ1, with 10 positions matching TRDD3. Germline lookup yields CDR1 TSESDYY and CDR2 QEAYKQQN. The junction had 10 bases not matched to a gene; V was cut back by 4 bases and J by 1 base. This CDR3 comprises 17 residues. The CDR3 nucleotides are TGTGCTTATAGGTCCCTGGCGGGGGATACGTGCACCGATAAACTCATCTTT. It is translated as CAYRSLAGDTCTDKLIF.

With regard to this clone: This sequence may be a read error, since a much larger clone differs from it by one base. Within the sample, other DNA sequences also encode this same CDR3. DNA for the CDR3: TGTGCTGTGGACGCCTTCCTCAAACGAAACTGGGCATCCATCTTT. Protein sequence: CAVDAFLKRNWASIF. V gene TRAV36/DV7 combines with J gene TRDJ1; D is possibly TRDD2 (7 bases). This CDR3 has 15 residues. Germline V gene lookup returns CDR1 VTNFRS and CDR2 LTSSGIE (reference sequence). With 2 bases removed from V and 13 bases from J, the gap between germline ends came to 27 bases.

A word on this clone: Given a much more abundant clone one base away, this may be a read error. V gene TRDV2 combines with J gene TRDJ3; possibly TRDD3 for D (5 bases). V was shortened by 3 bases and J by 3 bases, with 8 bases between the two germline ends. CDR1 and CDR2 (germline): GEAIGNYY, EKD. The CDR3 extends over 15 amino acids. The CDR3 sequence is CACDGMRWDTRQMFF. In nucleotides, the CDR3 is TGTGCCTGTGACGGGATGCGCTGGGACACCCGACAGATGTTTTTC.

By frequency in the sample, this clone is large (0.1 to 1%). The rearrangement uses TRDV2 and TRDJ3; TRDD3 aligns across 11 bases. The CDR3 length is 18 residues. Germline lookup yields CDR1 GEAIGNYY and CDR2 EKD. Trimming removed 2 bases from V and 2 bases from J; junction bases left unmatched: 4. Here the CDR3 DNA reads TGTGCCTGTGACAAAGTACTGGGGGATACCTGGGACACCCGACAGATGTTTTTC. Amino acids: CACDKVLGDTWDTRQMFF.

This clone qualifies as large. The V call is TRDV1, the J call TRDJ1; D not certain. This CDR3 has 15 residues. Trimming took off 6 bases at V and 2 bases at J, with 16 bases between the two ends. The germline V gene has CDR1 TSWWSYY and CDR2 QGS. The CDR3 is CALGPTKSTTDKLIF. For the CDR3, the DNA is TGTGCTCTTGGCCCAACTAAATCGACGACCGATAAACTCATCTTT.

The chain has TRDV3 and TRDJ1; 9 bases agree with TRDD3. V lost 5 bases, J lost 3 bases, and 22 bases stayed unmatched. From germline, CDR1 is TVYSNPD and CDR2 GDNSRS (reference sequence). This CDR3 spans 18 amino acids. CDR3 in amino acids: CAARGTVGDTRIADKLIF. For the CDR3, the DNA is TGTGCCGCCCGAGGGACAGTTGGGGATACGCGTATCGCCGATAAACTCATCTTT. The variable domain in full, with the rest retrieved from reference TRDV3 and TRDJ1, is CDKVTQSSPDQTVASGSEVVLLCTYDTVYSNPDLFWYRIRPDYSFQFVFYGDNSRSEGADFTQGRFSVKHILTQKAFHLVISPVRTEDSATYYCAARGTVGDTRIADKLIFGKGTRVTVEP.

This rearrangement joins TRDV1 to TRDJ1; a possible D gene is TRDD2 (5 bases). In germline, CDR1 is TSWWSYY, CDR2 QGS. The ends were cut back, 0 bases at V and 0 bases at J, with 17 bases in the middle. The CDR3 spans 18 residues. CDR3 bases: TGTGCTCTTGGGGAACTTTTGGTCCTAAGGTATTACACCGATAAACTCATCTTT. As protein: CALGELLVLRYYTDKLIF.

This clone has just a few counts. The rearrangement links TRDV3 to TRDJ1; D remains ambiguous. Looked up from germline, CDR1 is TVYSNPD and CDR2 is GDNSRS (reference sequence). This CDR3 has 13 residues. Trimming shortened V by 4 bases and J by 0 bases, and 12 bases separated the two germline ends. The CDR3 reads CAYPRTYTDKLIF. Written as DNA, the CDR3 is TGTGCCTACCCCCGGACGTACACCGATAAACTCATCTTT.

The chain employs TRDV1 and TRDJ1, with a tentative D call TRDD3 (5 bases). Germline-derived CDR1 and CDR2 are TSWWSYY and QGS. CDR3 size: 19 residues. The ends were cut back, 0 bases at V and 0 bases at J, with 20 bases in the middle. The CDR3 loop reads CALGELTTGTGPDTDKLIF. CDR3 coding DNA: TGTGCTCTTGGGGAACTTACCACGGGTACTGGCCCTGACACCGATAAACTCATCTTT.

This chain joins TRDV1 and TRDJ1; 8 nucleotides agree with TRDD2. V shed 0 bases, J shed 0 bases, and the junction held 15 bases outside the gene matches. The CDR3 totals 20 residues. CDR1 and CDR2 (germline): TSWWSYY, QGS. CDR3 DNA sequence: TGTGCTCTTGGGGAACTGCTTACTTCCTACAAGGGGAAATACACCGATAAACTCATCTTT. Translating it yields CALGELLTSYKGKYTDKLIF.

The chain recombines TRDV1 with TRDJ1; TRDD3 aligns across 12 bases. The CDR3 loop spans 21 amino acids. Germline V gives CDR1 TSWWSYY, CDR2 QGS. Trimming took 3 bases from V and 0 from J; bases not matched to a gene: 17. This CDR3 reads CALGDPTYWGIPRVYTDKLIF. The CDR3 DNA reads as TGTGCTCTTGGGGATCCCACCTACTGGGGGATACCCAGGGTTTACACCGATAAACTCATCTTT.

This clone was found a few times. This sequence joins TRAV38-2/DV8 and TRDJ1; 8 bases agree with TRDD3. Germline trimming cut 2 bases from V and 0 bases from J; bases unmatched to any gene: 21. Germline loops: CDR1 TSESDYY, CDR2 QEAYKQQN. This CDR3 comprises 21 residues. The CDR3 spells CAYRSRPTGWGMWSYTDKLIF. The CDR3 DNA sequence: TGTGCTTATAGGAGTCGACCTACGGGTTGGGGGATGTGGAGTTACACCGATAAACTCATCTTT.